This is a list of T cell receptor beta chains from one sample in a study of regulatory T cells in long-lasting Graves disease. TCRdb called the multiplex PCR reads again in MiXCR, with one record for every CDR3 protein. The repertoire holds about 360,000 distinct CDR3 sequences, with about a sixth as singletons. The data were also submitted as part of a second study, on T cells in Graves' hyperthyroidism and ophthalmopathy.

The sequencing used peripheral blood mononuclear cells (PBMCs), collected at new diagnosis, from a patient treated with antithyroid drugs. Receptors were obtained from a woman aged 18-29 years with Graves disease. Both conserved end residues are part of each CDR3. The D gene is left open where the match is weak. Not every row has a clone size; where given, it reads once, few, many or a size class.

TRBJ1-3 | many | TRBD1 | TRBV12-3/TRBV12-4 | TGTGCCAGCAGTTTACGACAGGGCATAAGTTCGGGCTCTGGAAACACCATATATTTT | CASSLRQGISSGSGNTIYF
TRBJ2-6 | many | TRBD2 | TRBV6-1 | TGTGCCAGCAGTGGAGGGACTAGCTGGGTCTCTGGGGCCAACGTCCTGACTTTC | CASSGGTSWVSGANVLTF
TRBJ2-1 | NA | NA | TRBV4-1 | TGCGCCAGCAGCCTGACCCAGGTCCATGAGCAGTTCTTC | CASSLTQVHEQFF
TRBJ2-7 | few | TRBD1 | TRBV28 | TGTGCCAGCAGTTCCGACAAAGACAGGGTCTGGACCTACGAGCAGTACTTC | CASSSDKDRVWTYEQYF
TRBJ2-7 | few | TRBD2 | TRBV9 | TGTGCCAGCAGCGTCTCTAGCGGGGGGAACTACGAGCAGTACTTC | CASSVSSGGNYEQYF
TRBJ2-1 | many | NA | TRBV10-1 | TGCGCCAGCAGTGGGTCGGGGGCAGGGAATTGGAATGAGCAGTTCTTC | CASSGSGAGNWNEQFF
TRBJ1-1 | many | NA | TRBV12-5 | TGTGCTAGTGGTTTGACCCACGGGGCCACTGAAGCTTTCTTT | CASGLTHGATEAFF
TRBJ2-1 | NA | NA | TRBV5-1 | TGCGCCAGCAGCGACCCTCTCGGAGGGAGCGGCAATGAGCAGTTCTTC | CASSDPLGGSGNEQFF
TRBJ2-2 | NA | NA | TRBV29-1 | TGCAGCGTTCACGAGTCCAAGAACACCGGGGAGCTGTTTTTT | CSVHESKNTGELFF
TRBJ2-2 | many | NA | TRBV28 | TGTGCCAGCAGTTTGCGGGGCGCGAACACCGGGGAGCTGTTTTTT | CASSLRGANTGELFF
TRBJ2-7 | NA | NA | TRBV27 | TGTGCCAGCACCTCAGGGGCGTACTACGAGCAGTACTTC | CASTSGAYYEQYF
TRBJ2-2 | NA | TRBD1 | TRBV6-6 | TGTGCCAGCAGCCGGGACAGGGGAGGACGGGAGCTGTTTTTT | CASSRDRGGRELFF
TRBJ1-2 | NA | TRBD1 | TRBV6-1 | TGTGCCAGCGAAATAACAGGGGGCAATGGCGCCTATGGCTACACCTTC | CASEITGGNGAYGYTF
TRBJ2-1 | many | NA | TRBV6-5 | TGTGCCAGCAGTTATCGGGGCGTACTTCCACCCCGCAATGAGCAGTTCTTC | CASSYRGVLPPRNEQFF
TRBJ1-2 | many | NA | TRBV5-6 | TGTGCCAGCTGTCACTGGAACAGTAGGGCCTATGGCTACACCTTC | CASCHWNSRAYGYTF
TRBJ2-4 | NA | TRBD1 | TRBV6-2/TRBV6-3 | TGTGCCAGCAGTCCCGGACAGGGGGCGTCAATAATAGCCAAAAACATTCAGTACTTC | CASSPGQGASIIAKNIQYF
TRBJ1-1 | many | NA | TRBV6-1 | TGTGCCAGCACCGTCGACATATTGAACACTGAAGCTTTCTTT | CASTVDILNTEAFF
TRBJ2-7 | many | TRBD1 | TRBV10-3 | TGTGCCACCCTGGGACAGAGCTCCTACGAGCAGTACTTC | CATLGQSSYEQYF
TRBJ1-1 | NA | TRBD1 | TRBV7-7 | TGTGCTAGCAGCTTAGGGCCCGGGACAGGGAAGGGGGCTACGAACACTGAAGCTTTCTTT | CASSLGPGTGKGATNTEAFF
TRBJ2-7 | many | NA | TRBV2 | TGTGCCAGCAGTTGGTCGGCTAGCGCCGTATTC | CASSWSASAVF
TRBJ1-4 | few | NA | TRBV9 | TGTGCCAGCAGCCCACAGGTGACCGCAACTAATGAAAAACTGTTTTTT | CASSPQVTATNEKLFF
TRBJ2-7 | many | NA | TRBV12-3/TRBV12-4 | TGTGCCAGCAGTTTGGTGACCGGGAGTCGATCCTACGAGCAGTACTTC | CASSLVTGSRSYEQYF
TRBJ2-3 | many | NA | TRBV10-2 | TGCGCCAGCAGTGAGCCCCCCTCCGGCACAGATACGCAGTATTTT | CASSEPPSGTDTQYF
TRBJ1-1 | many | TRBD1 | TRBV10-3 | TGTGCCGCCGGGACAGGGGGCACTGAAGCTTTCTTT | CAAGTGGTEAFF
TRBJ2-5 | NA | TRBD1 | TRBV2 | TGCGCCAGCAGCCCAACAGGGGCGCCACAAGAGACCCAGTACTTC | CASSPTGAPQETQYF
TRBJ1-2 | many | NA | TRBV6-2/TRBV6-3 | TGTGCCAGCAGGAGGAGGGGGGACGCTGGCTACACCTTC | CASRRRGDAGYTF
TRBJ1-1 | NA | NA | TRBV6-1 | TGTGCCAGCAGTACTCTAGCAGTTAACACTGAAGCTTTCTTT | CASSTLAVNTEAFF
TRBJ2-1 | few | NA | TRBV29-1 | TGCAGCGTTGTTCAGGACCTCTTCTACAATGAGCAGTTCTTC | CSVVQDLFYNEQFF
TRBJ2-1 | NA | NA | TRBV4-1 | TGCGCCAGCAGCCATTCGACTAACAATGAGCAGTTCTTC | CASSHSTNNEQFF
TRBJ2-5 | many | NA | TRBV18 | TGTGCCAGCTCACCAAACAGACAAGAGACCCAGTACTTC | CASSPNRQETQYF
TRBJ1-2 | NA | NA | TRBV6-4 | TGTGCCAGCAGTCCGGAGGCCGGAGCCTATGGCTACACCTTC | CASSPEAGAYGYTF
TRBJ1-6 | NA | NA | TRBV11-2 | TGTGCCAGCAGCTTTCTGGGTGCATATAATTCACCCCTCCACTTT | CASSFLGAYNSPLHF
TRBJ2-3 | many | TRBD2 | TRBV28 | TGTGCCAGCAGACATTTGGTCCGGACTAGCGGGGGCACAGATACGCAGTATTTT | CASRHLVRTSGGTDTQYF
TRBJ2-3 | many | TRBD2 | TRBV27 | TGTGCCAGCAGTCAAGGACTAGCGGACGCAGATACGCAGTATTTT | CASSQGLADADTQYF
TRBJ2-1 | NA | NA | TRBV6-1 | TGTGCCGGCCAGAAAAACAATGAGCAGTTCTTC | CAGQKNNEQFF
TRBJ2-1 | many | TRBD2 | TRBV20-1 | TGCAGTGCTAGGTCCGAGCGGGAAATTATCAATGAGCAGTTCTTC | CSARSEREIINEQFF
TRBJ2-3 | many | NA | TRBV5-1 | TGCGCCAGCAGCTTGGAAAGGGTAATAGATACGCAGTATTTT | CASSLERVIDTQYF
TRBJ2-7 | many | TRBD2 | TRBV20-1 | TGCAGTGCTAGACTAGCGGGAGGGTACTACGAGCAGTACTTC | CSARLAGGYYEQYF
TRBJ1-4 | many | NA | TRBV11-2 | TGTGCCAGCAGCTTCTCGACGGCTCCTAGTGAAAAACTGTTTTTT | CASSFSTAPSEKLFF
TRBJ1-1 | NA | NA | TRBV12-3/TRBV12-4 | TGTGCCAGCAGCCAAAAGGGGGGAATCGAAGCTTTCTTT | CASSQKGGIEAFF
TRBJ2-7 | many | TRBD1 | TRBV20-1 | TGCAGTGCTGGCGACTACAGGGGATTATTCCCCCTCTACGACGAGCAGTACTTC | CSAGDYRGLFPLYDEQYF
TRBJ1-1 | once | NA | TRBV11-3 | TGTGCCAGCAGCTTAATGGGGGACGTAGGAGCTTTCTTT | CASSLMGDVGAFF
TRBJ2-1 | few | TRBD1 | TRBV5-5 | TGTGCCAGCAGCCTTAGGGGGCACGCAAACAATGAGCAGTTCTTC | CASSLRGHANNEQFF